This is a list of T cell receptor beta chains from one sample in a study. The assay was immunoSEQ multiplex PCR, and TCRdb's table has in-frame clones only and misses some. The sample shows about 50,000 clones, more than 85% of them seen only once. The sequenced sample was PBMCs. These receptor sequences come from a man aged 40-50 years with rheumatoid arthritis. Each CDR3 is given with its conserved first and last residue. The D gene is left open where the match is weak. Expanded clones get a size class; other rows say once, few or many, or leave the size out.

cdr3_nt,cdr3_aa,clone_size,d_call,v_call,j_call
TGTGCCAGCAGGGCAGGGGCCGGACACCCAAACACTGAAGCTTTCTTT,CASRAGAGHPNTEAFF,-,-,TRBV11-2,TRBJ1-1
TGTGCCAGCAGCTTAAACAGGGACAATGAGCAGTTCTTC,CASSLNRDNEQFF,-,-,TRBV7-6,TRBJ2-1
TGTGCCAGCAGAATAGCGGGAGGGGCAGGTTACGGGGAGCAGTTCTTC,CASRIAGGAGYGEQFF,-,TRBD2,TRBV28,TRBJ2-1
TGCGCCAGCAGCTTGAACAGGGGGCTGGGGGAAAAACTGTTTTTT,CASSLNRGLGEKLFF,-,TRBD1,TRBV5-1,TRBJ1-4
TGTGCCAGCTCAGGGAGGGGACAGCGGGATGAAAAACTGTTTTTT,CASSGRGQRDEKLFF,-,TRBD1,TRBV18,TRBJ1-4
TGTGCCAGTAACAGGGGGCGGGACACTGAAGCTTTCTTT,CASNRGRDTEAFF,-,TRBD1,TRBV19,TRBJ1-1
TGTGCCAGCAGTTTTGGGGGCCAGAGTGAAAAACTGTTTTTT,CASSFGGQSEKLFF,-,-,TRBV6-5,TRBJ1-4
TGTGCCAGCAGCTTAACGTCGGTGGTCACCGGGGAGCTGTTTTTT,CASSLTSVVTGELFF,-,-,TRBV7-3,TRBJ2-2
TGTGCCAGTAGTATACGGGGGGCTGGCACAGATACGCAGTATTTT,CASSIRGAGTDTQYF,-,-,TRBV19,TRBJ2-3
TGTGCCACTTTTCGAGGGGGGTGGATTGAGACCCAGTACTTC,CATFRGGWIETQYF,-,-,TRBV28,TRBJ2-5
TGTGCCAGCAGCCCACACCGAACAGGGAGACAAGATACGCAGTATTTT,CASSPHRTGRQDTQYF,-,-,TRBV14,TRBJ2-3
TGTGCCAGCAGTTTATGGAGATTGCGGGATCAGCCCCAGCATTTT,CASSLWRLRDQPQHF,-,-,TRBV27,TRBJ1-5
TGCAGTGCTAGCAGGGGAAACACCATATATTTT,CSASRGNTIYF,once,-,TRBV20-1,TRBJ1-3
TGTGCCAGCACCCCGGGAGGCGGGAACACCGGGGAGCTGTTTTTT,CASTPGGGNTGELFF,-,TRBD2,TRBV6-2/TRBV6-3,TRBJ2-2
TGTGCCAGCAGTGTGACGGGGGGCACTGAAGCTTTCTTT,CASSVTGGTEAFF,-,-,TRBV12-3/TRBV12-4,TRBJ1-1
TGTGCCACCTCACACAGGGGCTCCCAAGAGACCCAGTACTTC,CATSHRGSQETQYF,-,TRBD1,TRBV6-5,TRBJ2-5
TGTGCCAGCAGCTTAAATTTCCGCGAGACCCAGTACTTC,CASSLNFRETQYF,-,-,TRBV7-2,TRBJ2-5
TGTGCCAGCAGTTCCAGCCACAGGGACGGGGAGCTGTTTTTT,CASSSSHRDGELFF,-,-,TRBV28,TRBJ2-2
TGTGCCATCACCGGACAGGGTGACCATGGCTACACCTTC,CAITGQGDHGYTF,once,TRBD1,TRBV10-3,TRBJ1-2
TGTGCCAGCAGCTCGGGACAGGGGAGGACCGGGGAGCTGTTTTTT,CASSSGQGRTGELFF,-,TRBD1,TRBV11-3,TRBJ2-2
TGTGCCAGCAGCCCCGGGACGGCAGGGATAGCTAGTGAAAAACTGTTTTTT,CASSPGTAGIASEKLFF,few,-,TRBV27,TRBJ1-4
TGCGCCAGCAGCGGGCGACAGGGCGGCTCTGGAAACACCATATATTTT,CASSGRQGGSGNTIYF,-,TRBD1,TRBV5-1,TRBJ1-3
TGCAGCGGTAAGGGACAGCGGAGTTATGAGCAGTTCTTC,CSGKGQRSYEQFF,-,TRBD1,TRBV29-1,TRBJ2-1
TGTGCCATCAGTGAGGCCAGGGGGCGCGGGGACACTGAAGCTTTCTTT,CAISEARGRGDTEAFF,-,TRBD1,TRBV10-3,TRBJ1-1
TGTGCCAGCAGTATTAGATGGGTGTACAATGAGCAGTTCTTC,CASSIRWVYNEQFF,few,-,TRBV27,TRBJ2-1
TGTGCCAGCAGCCCTGATCGTGGGGGTTTCTACGAGCAGTACTTC,CASSPDRGGFYEQYF,-,-,TRBV7-2,TRBJ2-7
TGTGCCAGCTCACCACTTGGGACAGGGAGTTTCAGCTCCTACAATGAGCAGTTCTTC,CASSPLGTGSFSSYNEQFF,-,TRBD1,TRBV18,TRBJ2-1
TGTGCCAGCAGCTTACTGACTAGCGGGGTTTCCGGGGAGCTGTTTTTT,CASSLLTSGVSGELFF,-,TRBD2,TRBV7-3,TRBJ2-2
TGTGCCAGCAGCTTGGCGGGACAGTTCTACGAGCAGTACTTC,CASSLAGQFYEQYF,-,TRBD1,TRBV5-6,TRBJ2-7
TGTGCCAGCAGCCCACGTCGGGCGGGCATGAACACTGAAGCTTTCTTT,CASSPRRAGMNTEAFF,-,-,TRBV7-9,TRBJ1-1
TGTGCCAGCAGCCGTCCGGGCCCTGGGGGCACTGAAGCTTTCTTT,CASSRPGPGGTEAFF,once,-,TRBV9,TRBJ1-1
TGTGCCAGCAGTTACGTACAGGGGGTACGGCTCTCACCCCTCCACTTT,CASSYVQGVRLSPLHF,-,TRBD1,TRBV6-2/TRBV6-3,TRBJ1-6
TGTGCCAGCAGCCAACAGGGGGGTCCCTACGAGCAGTACTTC,CASSQQGGPYEQYF,once,TRBD1,TRBV7-3,TRBJ2-7
TGTGCCAGCAGCGGACCGGACAGAAGCTCCTACGAGCAGTACTTC,CASSGPDRSSYEQYF,-,-,TRBV5-8,TRBJ2-7
TGTGCCAGCTCACCTCCGCGCAGGGGGGATGAAAAACTGTTTTTT,CASSPPRRGDEKLFF,-,TRBD1,TRBV18,TRBJ1-4
TGTGCCAGCAGTTTCCGACGGAGCTCTGGAAACACCATATATTTT,CASSFRRSSGNTIYF,-,-,TRBV28,TRBJ1-3
TGTGCCAGTAGTATGGTCTTGACAGCCTTCTATGGCTACACCTTC,CASSMVLTAFYGYTF,-,-,TRBV19,TRBJ1-2
TGTGCCAGCAGCCCCTGGCCTTCGGGCACCGGGGAGCTGTTTTTT,CASSPWPSGTGELFF,once,-,TRBV7-3,TRBJ2-2
TGTGCCAGCAGCAAATGGCGGGGGGTGGAGGGTTACTCTGGAAACACCATATATTTT,CASSKWRGVEGYSGNTIYF,once,-,TRBV21-1,TRBJ1-3
TGCGCCAGCAGCTCGGGCGGCTACGAGCAGTACTTC,CASSSGGYEQYF,-,-,TRBV5-1,TRBJ2-7
TGTGCCAGCAGCCTCCCCCGGACTGACCGGGCGGGCTACACCTTC,CASSLPRTDRAGYTF,-,-,TRBV9,TRBJ1-2
TGTGCCAGCAGCGGGGTGGGTCAAACATATGGCTACACCTTC,CASSGVGQTYGYTF,-,-,TRBV5-4,TRBJ1-2
TGCGCCAGCAGCTTGGGGGGACTAGCGAGCACAGATACGCAGTATTTT,CASSLGGLASTDTQYF,-,TRBD2,TRBV5-1,TRBJ2-3
TGTGCCAGCAGTGCTATCTATGCCGGGGTTAGAAATACCGGGGAGCTGTTTTTT,CASSAIYAGVRNTGELFF,-,-,TRBV2,TRBJ2-2
TGTGCCTGGAGTGTAATTCGGAGCTCCAACTCTGGGGCCAACGTCCTGACTTTC,CAWSVIRSSNSGANVLTF,-,-,TRBV30,TRBJ2-6
TGCGCCAGCAGCCCGGACGGGACTAACTATGGCTACACCTTC,CASSPDGTNYGYTF,-,-,TRBV5-1,TRBJ1-2
TGTGCCAGCAGGGGTTTGGGCACTCAGCCCCAGCATTTT,CASRGLGTQPQHF,few,-,TRBV28,TRBJ1-5
TGTGCCAGCAGCCGGAGAACCGACGGGGAGCTGTTTTTT,CASSRRTDGELFF,-,-,TRBV11-3,TRBJ2-2